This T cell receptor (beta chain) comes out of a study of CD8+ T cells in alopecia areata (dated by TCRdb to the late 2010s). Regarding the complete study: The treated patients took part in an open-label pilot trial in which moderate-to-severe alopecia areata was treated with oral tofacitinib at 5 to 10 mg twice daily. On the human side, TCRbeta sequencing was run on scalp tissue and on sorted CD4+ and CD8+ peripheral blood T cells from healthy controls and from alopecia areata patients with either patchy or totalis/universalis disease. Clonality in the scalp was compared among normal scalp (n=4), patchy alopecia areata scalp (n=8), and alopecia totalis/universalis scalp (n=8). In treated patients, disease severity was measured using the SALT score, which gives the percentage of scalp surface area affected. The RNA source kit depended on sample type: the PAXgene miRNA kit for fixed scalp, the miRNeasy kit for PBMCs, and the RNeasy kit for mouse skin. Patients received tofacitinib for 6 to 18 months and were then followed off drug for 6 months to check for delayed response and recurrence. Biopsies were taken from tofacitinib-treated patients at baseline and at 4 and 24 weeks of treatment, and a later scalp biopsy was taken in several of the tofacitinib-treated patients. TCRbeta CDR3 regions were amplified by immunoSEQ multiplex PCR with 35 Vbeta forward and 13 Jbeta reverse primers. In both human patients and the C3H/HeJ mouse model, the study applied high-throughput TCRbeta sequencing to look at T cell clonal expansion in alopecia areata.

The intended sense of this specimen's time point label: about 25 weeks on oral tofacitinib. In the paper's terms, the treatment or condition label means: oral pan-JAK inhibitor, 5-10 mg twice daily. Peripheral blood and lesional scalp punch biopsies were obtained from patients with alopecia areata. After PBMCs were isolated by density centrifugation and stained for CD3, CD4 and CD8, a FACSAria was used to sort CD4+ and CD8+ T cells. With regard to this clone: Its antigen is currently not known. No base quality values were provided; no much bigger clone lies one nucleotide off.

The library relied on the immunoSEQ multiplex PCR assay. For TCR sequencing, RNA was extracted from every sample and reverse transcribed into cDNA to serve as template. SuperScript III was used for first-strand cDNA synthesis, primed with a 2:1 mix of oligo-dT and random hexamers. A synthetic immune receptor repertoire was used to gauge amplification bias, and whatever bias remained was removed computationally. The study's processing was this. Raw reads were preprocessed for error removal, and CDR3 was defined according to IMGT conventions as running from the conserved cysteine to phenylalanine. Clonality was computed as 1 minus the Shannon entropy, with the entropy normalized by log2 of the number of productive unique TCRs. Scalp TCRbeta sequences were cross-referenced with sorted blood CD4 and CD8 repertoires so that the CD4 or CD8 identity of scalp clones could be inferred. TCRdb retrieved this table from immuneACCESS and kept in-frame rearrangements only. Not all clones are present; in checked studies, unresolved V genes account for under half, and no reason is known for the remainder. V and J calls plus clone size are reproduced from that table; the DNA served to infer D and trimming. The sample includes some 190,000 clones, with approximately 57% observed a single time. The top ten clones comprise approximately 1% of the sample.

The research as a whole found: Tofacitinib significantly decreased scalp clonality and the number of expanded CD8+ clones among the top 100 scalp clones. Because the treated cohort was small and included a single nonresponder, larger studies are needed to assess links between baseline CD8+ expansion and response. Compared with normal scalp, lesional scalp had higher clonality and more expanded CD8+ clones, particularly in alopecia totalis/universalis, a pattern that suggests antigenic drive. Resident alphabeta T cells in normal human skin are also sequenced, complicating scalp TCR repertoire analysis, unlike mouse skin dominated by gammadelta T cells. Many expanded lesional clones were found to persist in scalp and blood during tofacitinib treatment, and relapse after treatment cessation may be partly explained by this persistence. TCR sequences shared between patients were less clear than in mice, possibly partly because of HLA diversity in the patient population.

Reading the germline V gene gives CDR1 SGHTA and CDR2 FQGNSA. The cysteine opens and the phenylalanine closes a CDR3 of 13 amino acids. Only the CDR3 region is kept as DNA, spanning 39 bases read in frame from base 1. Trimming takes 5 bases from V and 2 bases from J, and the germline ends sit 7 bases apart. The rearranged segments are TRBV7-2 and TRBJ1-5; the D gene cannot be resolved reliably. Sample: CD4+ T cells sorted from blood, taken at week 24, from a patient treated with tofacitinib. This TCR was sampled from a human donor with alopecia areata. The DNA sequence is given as TGTGCCAGCAGCCCGAGGGGCAATCAGCCCCAGCATTTT. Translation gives CASSPRGNQPQHF.